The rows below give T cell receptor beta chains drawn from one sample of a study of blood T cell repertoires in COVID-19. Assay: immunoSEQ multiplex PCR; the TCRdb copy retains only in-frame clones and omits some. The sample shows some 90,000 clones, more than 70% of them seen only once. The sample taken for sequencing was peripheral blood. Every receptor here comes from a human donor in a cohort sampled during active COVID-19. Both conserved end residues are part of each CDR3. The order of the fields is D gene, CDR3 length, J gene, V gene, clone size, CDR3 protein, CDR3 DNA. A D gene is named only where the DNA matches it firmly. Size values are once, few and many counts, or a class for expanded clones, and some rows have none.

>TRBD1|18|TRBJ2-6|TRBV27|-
CASSPDRGFGYGANVLTF
TGTGCCAGCAGTCCAGACAGGGGGTTCGGATATGGGGCCAACGTCCTGACTTTC
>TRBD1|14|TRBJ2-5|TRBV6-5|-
CASGRQGPQETQYF
TGTGCCAGCGGTAGACAGGGACCCCAAGAGACCCAGTACTTC
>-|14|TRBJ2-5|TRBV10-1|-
CASMEVGPTETQYF
TGCGCCAGCATGGAGGTTGGGCCCACGGAGACCCAGTACTTC
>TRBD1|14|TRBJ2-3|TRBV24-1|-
CATSDPGGADTQYF
TGTGCCACCAGTGATCCAGGGGGCGCAGATACGCAGTATTTT
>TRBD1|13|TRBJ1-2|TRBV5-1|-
CASSSGQGTGYTF
TGCGCCAGCAGCTCCGGACAGGGCACCGGCTACACCTTC
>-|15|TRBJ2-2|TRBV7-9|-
CASSSIWEDTGELFF
TGTGCCAGCAGCTCTATCTGGGAGGACACCGGGGAGCTGTTTTTT
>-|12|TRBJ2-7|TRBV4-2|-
CASSQVGGEQYF
TGTGCCAGCAGCCAAGTGGGGGGCGAGCAGTACTTC
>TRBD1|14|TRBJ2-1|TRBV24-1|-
CATSPGTVNNEQFF
TGTGCCACCAGTCCTGGGACAGTTAACAATGAGCAGTTCTTC
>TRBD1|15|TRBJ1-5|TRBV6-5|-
CASRRTGDPNQPQHF
TGTGCCAGCAGACGGACAGGGGATCCAAATCAGCCCCAGCATTTT
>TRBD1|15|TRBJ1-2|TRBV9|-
CASSAGTGATYGYTF
TGTGCCAGCAGCGCAGGGACAGGAGCCACCTATGGCTACACCTTC
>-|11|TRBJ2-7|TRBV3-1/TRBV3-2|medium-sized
CASSSGRQQYF
TGTGCCAGCAGCTCGGGAAGGCAGCAGTACTTC
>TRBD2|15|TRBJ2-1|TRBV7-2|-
CASSLSGSGYNEQFF
TGTGCCAGCAGCCTTAGCGGGAGTGGGTACAATGAGCAGTTCTTC
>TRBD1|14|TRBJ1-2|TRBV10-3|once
CAISYPGTAYGYTF
TGTGCCATCAGCTACCCGGGGACAGCCTATGGCTACACCTTC
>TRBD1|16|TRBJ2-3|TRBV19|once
CASSIDRGLRTDTQYF
TGTGCCAGTAGTATTGACAGGGGTCTTCGCACAGATACGCAGTATTTT
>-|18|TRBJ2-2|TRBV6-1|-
CASSEAGAYGDNTGELFF
TGTGCCAGCAGTGAAGCGGGAGCCTACGGGGATAACACCGGGGAGCTGTTTTTT
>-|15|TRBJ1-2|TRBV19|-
CASSPSPRDGSRYTF
TGTGCCAGTAGTCCGTCCCCGAGGGATGGCAGTCGCTACACCTTC
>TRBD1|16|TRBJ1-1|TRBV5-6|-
CASSFWDRVFNTEAFF
TGTGCCAGCAGCTTTTGGGACAGGGTCTTCAACACTGAAGCTTTCTTT
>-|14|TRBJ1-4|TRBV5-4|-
CASSPGFTGEKLFF
TGTGCCAGCAGCCCAGGGTTTACGGGTGAAAAACTGTTTTTT
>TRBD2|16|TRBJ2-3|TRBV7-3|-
CASSLGTSGVTDTQYF
TGTGCCAGCAGCCTGGGGACTAGCGGAGTCACAGATACGCAGTATTTT
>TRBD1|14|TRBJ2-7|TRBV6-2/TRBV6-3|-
CASSYGQGPDEQYF
TGTGCCAGCAGTTACGGACAGGGGCCGGACGAGCAGTACTTC
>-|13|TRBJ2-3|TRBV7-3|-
CASSPNLGDTQYF
TGTGCCAGCAGCCCCAACCTCGGGGATACGCAGTATTTT
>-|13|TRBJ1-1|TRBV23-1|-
CASNGTPNTEAFF
TGCGCCAGTAACGGGACACCCAACACTGAAGCTTTCTTT
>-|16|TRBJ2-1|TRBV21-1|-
CASKDPGTGDRNEQFF
TGTGCCAGCAAGGACCCCGGGACAGGGGATCGCAATGAGCAGTTCTTC
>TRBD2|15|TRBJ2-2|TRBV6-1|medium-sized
CASSDGGMDTGELFF
TGTGCCAGCAGTGACGGGGGGATGGACACCGGGGAGCTGTTTTTT
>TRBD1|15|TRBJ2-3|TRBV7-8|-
CASSQDRGTGDTQYF
TGTGCCAGCAGCCAGGACAGGGGGACAGGAGATACGCAGTATTTT
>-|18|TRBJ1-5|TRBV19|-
CASSKRVSGPQGNQPQHF
TGTGCCAGTAGTAAGAGGGTTTCTGGGCCGCAAGGCAATCAGCCCCAGCATTTT
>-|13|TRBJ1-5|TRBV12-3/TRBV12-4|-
CASSFSLAQPQHF
TGTGCCAGCAGTTTTTCCTTGGCTCAGCCCCAGCATTTT
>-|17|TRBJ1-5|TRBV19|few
CASSRPTSGTHNQPQHF
TGTGCCAGTAGTAGACCAACGTCCGGGACACATAATCAGCCCCAGCATTTT
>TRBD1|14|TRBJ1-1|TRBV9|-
CASSPVGTAFEAFF
TGTGCCAGCAGCCCCGTTGGGACAGCCTTTGAAGCTTTCTTT
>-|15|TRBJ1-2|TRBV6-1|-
CASSEVGLRRDGYTF
TGTGCCAGCAGTGAAGTCGGCCTCCGGAGGGATGGCTACACCTTC
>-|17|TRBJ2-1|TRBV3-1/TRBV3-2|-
CASSQELAMPTNNEQFF
TGTGCCAGCAGCCAAGAACTAGCCATGCCCACTAACAATGAGCAGTTCTTC
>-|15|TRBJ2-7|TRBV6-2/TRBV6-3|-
CASSYSLFLGHEQYF
TGTGCCAGCAGTTACTCCCTTTTTCTTGGCCACGAGCAGTACTTC
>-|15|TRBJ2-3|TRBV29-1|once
CSGLGGPGFTDTQYF
TGCAGCGGGCTAGGTGGCCCGGGATTCACAGATACGCAGTATTTT
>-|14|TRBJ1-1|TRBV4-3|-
CASSPGQSPSTAFF
TGCGCCAGCAGCCCAGGACAGTCACCTAGCACAGCTTTCTTT
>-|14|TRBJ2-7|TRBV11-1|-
CASSPEGVSYEQYF
TGTGCCAGCAGCCCAGAGGGGGTTTCCTACGAGCAGTACTTC
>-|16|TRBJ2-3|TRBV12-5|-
CASATRTGGAGDTQYF
TGTGCTAGTGCCACCCGTACGGGGGGCGCCGGAGATACGCAGTATTTT
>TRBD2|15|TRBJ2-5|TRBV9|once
CASSVGAREGETQYF
TGTGCCAGCAGCGTAGGGGCCAGGGAGGGAGAGACCCAGTACTTC
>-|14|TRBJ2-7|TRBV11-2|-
CASSPRDISYEQYF
TGTGCCAGCAGCCCCCGGGACATTTCCTACGAGCAGTACTTC
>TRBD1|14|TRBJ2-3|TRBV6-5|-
CASSPGQGADTQYF
TGTGCCAGCAGTCCCGGACAGGGAGCAGATACGCAGTATTTT
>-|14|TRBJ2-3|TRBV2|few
CASTALANTDTQYF
TGTGCCAGCACAGCCTTAGCAAACACAGATACGCAGTATTTT
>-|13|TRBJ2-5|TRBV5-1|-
CASSSLPGETQYF
TGCGCCAGCAGCTCGCTCCCCGGGGAGACCCAGTACTTC
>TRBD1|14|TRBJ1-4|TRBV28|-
CASSSGTVNEKLFF
TGTGCCAGCAGCTCCGGGACAGTTAATGAAAAACTGTTTTTT
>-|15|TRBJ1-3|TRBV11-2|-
CASSPRGHSGNTIYF
TGTGCCAGCAGCCCGCGCGGGCACTCTGGAAACACCATATATTTT
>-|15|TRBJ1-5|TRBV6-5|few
CASSRADRSNQPQHF
TGTGCCAGCAGTCGCGCGGACAGAAGCAATCAGCCCCAGCATTTT
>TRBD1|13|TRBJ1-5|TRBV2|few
CASNGQGSQPQHF
TGTGCCAGCAACGGACAGGGATCCCAGCCCCAGCATTTT
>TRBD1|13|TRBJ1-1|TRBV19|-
CASSRDRDTEAFF
TGTGCCAGTAGTCGTGACAGGGACACTGAAGCTTTCTTT
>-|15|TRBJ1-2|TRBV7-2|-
CASSLEVGGGYGYTF
TGTGCCAGCAGCTTAGAGGTTGGGGGGGGCTATGGCTACACCTTC
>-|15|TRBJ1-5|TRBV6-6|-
CASSYSFGENQPQHF
TGTGCCAGCAGTTACTCTTTCGGGGAGAATCAACCCCAGCATTTT
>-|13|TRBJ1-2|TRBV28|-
CASRKTANYGYTF
TGTGCCAGCAGAAAGACAGCCAACTATGGCTACACCTTC
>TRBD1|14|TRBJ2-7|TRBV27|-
CASRGDRRSYEQYF
TGTGCCAGCAGGGGGGACAGGCGGTCCTACGAGCAGTACTTC
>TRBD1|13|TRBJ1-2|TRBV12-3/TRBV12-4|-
CASSRDRRYGYTF
TGTGCCAGCAGCAGGGACAGGAGATATGGCTACACCTTC
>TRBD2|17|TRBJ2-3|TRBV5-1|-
CASSLDARGDNTDTQYF
TGCGCCAGCAGCTTGGACGCGCGGGGGGACAACACAGATACGCAGTATTTT
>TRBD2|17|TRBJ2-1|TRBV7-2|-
CASTPASGRAGYNEQFF
TGTGCCAGCACCCCGGCGAGCGGGAGGGCCGGGTACAATGAGCAGTTCTTC
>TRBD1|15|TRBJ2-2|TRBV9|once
CASSVARQGIGELFF
TGTGCCAGCAGCGTAGCGAGACAGGGTATCGGGGAGCTGTTTTTT
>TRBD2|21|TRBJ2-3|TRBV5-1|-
CASSTGFTSVVSGSLRDTQYF
TGCGCCAGCAGCACGGGATTTACTAGCGTCGTATCAGGATCGTTACGGGATACGCAGTATTTT
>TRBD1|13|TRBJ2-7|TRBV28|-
CASGTGAFYEQYF
TGTGCCAGCGGAACAGGGGCGTTCTACGAGCAGTACTTC
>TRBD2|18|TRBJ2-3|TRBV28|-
CASSFLAGGPGGTDTQYF
TGTGCCAGCAGTTTCTTAGCGGGAGGGCCCGGGGGCACAGATACGCAGTATTTT
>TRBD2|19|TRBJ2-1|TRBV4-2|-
CASSQQIRHSGRALGEQFF
TGTGCCAGCAGCCAACAAATTCGACATAGCGGGAGGGCCTTGGGTGAGCAGTTCTTC
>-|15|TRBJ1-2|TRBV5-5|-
CASSLESGRGYGYTF
TGTGCCAGCAGCTTGGAGTCGGGCAGGGGCTATGGCTACACCTTC